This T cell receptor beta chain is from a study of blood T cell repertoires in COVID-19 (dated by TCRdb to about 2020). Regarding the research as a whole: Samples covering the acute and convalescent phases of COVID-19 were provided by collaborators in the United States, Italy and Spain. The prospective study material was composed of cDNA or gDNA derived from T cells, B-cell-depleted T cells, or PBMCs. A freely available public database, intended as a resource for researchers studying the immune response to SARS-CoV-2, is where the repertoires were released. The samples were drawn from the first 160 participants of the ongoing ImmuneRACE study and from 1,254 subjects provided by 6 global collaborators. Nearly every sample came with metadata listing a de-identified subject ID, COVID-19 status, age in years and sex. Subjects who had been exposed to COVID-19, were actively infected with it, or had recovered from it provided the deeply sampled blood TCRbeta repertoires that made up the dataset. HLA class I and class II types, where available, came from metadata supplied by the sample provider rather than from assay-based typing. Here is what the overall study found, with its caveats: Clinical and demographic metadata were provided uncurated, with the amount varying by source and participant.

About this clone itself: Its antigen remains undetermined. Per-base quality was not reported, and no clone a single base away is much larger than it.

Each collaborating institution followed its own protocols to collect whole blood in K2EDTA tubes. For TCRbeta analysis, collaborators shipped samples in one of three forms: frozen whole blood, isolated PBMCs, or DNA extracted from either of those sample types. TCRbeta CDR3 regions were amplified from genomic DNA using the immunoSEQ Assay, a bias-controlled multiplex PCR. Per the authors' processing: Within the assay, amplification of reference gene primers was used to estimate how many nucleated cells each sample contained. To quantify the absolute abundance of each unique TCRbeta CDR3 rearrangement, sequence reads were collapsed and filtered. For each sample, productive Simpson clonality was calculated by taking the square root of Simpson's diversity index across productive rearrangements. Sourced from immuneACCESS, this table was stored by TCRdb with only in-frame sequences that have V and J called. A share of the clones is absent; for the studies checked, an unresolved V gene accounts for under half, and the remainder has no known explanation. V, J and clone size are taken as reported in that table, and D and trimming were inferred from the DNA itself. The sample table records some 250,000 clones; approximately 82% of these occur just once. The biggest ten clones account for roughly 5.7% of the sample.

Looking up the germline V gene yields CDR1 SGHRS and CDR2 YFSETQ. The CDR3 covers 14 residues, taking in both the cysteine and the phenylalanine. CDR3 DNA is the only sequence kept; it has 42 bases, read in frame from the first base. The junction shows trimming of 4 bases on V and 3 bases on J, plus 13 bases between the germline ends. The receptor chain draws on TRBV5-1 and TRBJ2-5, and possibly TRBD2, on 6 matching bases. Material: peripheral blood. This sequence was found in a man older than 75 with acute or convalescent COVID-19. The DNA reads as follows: TGCGCCAGCAGCCTGGACTATTTGAAAGAGACCCAGTACTTC. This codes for CASSLDYLKETQYF.